This T cell receptor (beta chain) was profiled in a study of identical twins (dated by TCRdb to the mid-2010s). Context from the whole study: The study deep-sequenced TCR alpha and beta repertoires from monozygotic twins, unrelated adults of various ages and cord blood to test whether fetal clonotypes persist. Replicate twin experiments were performed at different times using different library preparation protocols to rule out contamination. Findings and caveats that apply to the study as a whole: Excess twin sharing in beta out-of-frame sequences was weaker because fewer shared sequences lowered the signal-to-noise ratio. In monozygotic twins, out-of-frame TCR alpha sharing was systematically underestimated by recombination models, although the models agreed with sharing between unrelated individuals. Compared with coincidental sharing between unrelated individuals, out-of-frame TCR alpha sequences shared between twins had an excess of sequences with low generation probability. Zero-insertion analyses could be partly confounded by invariant T cells such as MAIT and iNKT, though diverse VJ usage argued against such confounding for most clonotypes. Because the same donors could not be followed over many years, the conclusions depended on cross-sectional statistical analysis. Abundant cord blood beta clonotypes had fewer insertions, young adult naive repertoires showed a similar but weaker trend, and memory repertoires showed no such trend.

Libraries were prepared through 5' RACE. The sequencing machine was an Illumina HiSeq 2000. Template switching introduced a universal primer binding site; the final cDNA contained a unique molecular identifier, enabling accurate counting of TCR cDNA molecules. First-strand cDNA for TCR alpha and beta chains was synthesized from specific primers in the conserved constant-segment region. Each cDNA library was double barcoded, with a SMART-Mk sample barcode plus Illumina barcodes, to control for contamination. TruSeq adapter sequences, together with Illumina sample barcodes, were added in two successive PCR steps. TCR alpha and beta cDNA libraries were sequenced on the Illumina HiSeq platform with custom primers. In the source study's methods: Unique molecular identifiers were extracted from raw reads with MiGEC, and CDR3 positions were determined with MiXCR. For each individual, recombination models were inferred using an EM algorithm with the repgenHMM and IGoR tools. The analysis of shared clonotypes was done with the tcR package in R, with sharing normalized by the product of cloneset sizes. To study raw recombination free of thymic and clonal selection effects, out-of-frame nonproductive sequences were analyzed. TCRdb reprocessing: public reads trimmed at Q25 with fastp, clones called with MiXCR, in-frame beta chains kept. All rows with the same CDR3 protein become a single entry with the most common DNA and genes. These V and J calls are TCRdb output, not the study's own analysis. Counted in this sample were hundreds of thousands of distinct CDR3 sequences; more than 6.5% of them appeared once. Jointly, the top ten make up approximately 2% of the sample.

For this clonotype: The antigen it recognizes is unknown. It has no much larger one-base neighbor in the sample; base qualities were not kept.

All donors were healthy Caucasians. The twin cohort comprised three pairs of female monozygotic twins, all aged about 18 to 29 years. Miltenyi CD45RO+ enrichment and human naive T-cell isolation kits were used to isolate memory (CD45RO+) and naive T cells from PBMC. The CDR3 runs 15 amino acids, cysteine and phenylalanine included. Only the CDR3 DNA is retained, 45 bases long and in frame from the first base. From a lookup of the germline V gene (reference sequence), CDR1 and CDR2 are LNHNV and YYDKDF. Here V drops 3 bases and J drops 3 bases, and the junction holds 2 bases not matched to any gene. These data also featured in a second study, about yellow fever vaccine responses in identical twins. That second report states: According to the authors, the vaccine-induced T cell response in identical twins seemed to be partly convergent and partly specific to each individual. In identical twins, the study followed T cell clones that responded to the vaccine with precision.

The TCR was taken from a woman aged 18-29 years in good health. The chain is encoded by TRBV15 joined to TRBJ2-2, with 9 junctional bases fitting TRBD1. Specimen: memory (CD45RO+) T cells sorted from blood. The cell subset or site tag for this specimen amounts to: CD45RO+ enriched T cells. The sequence in DNA is TGTGCCACCAGCAGCGGGACAGGGCACACCGGGGAGCTGTTTTTT. The resulting protein is CATSSGTGHTGELFF.